This T cell receptor (beta chain) was captured by sequencing in a study of Ad26.COV2.S vaccination and SARS-CoV-2 variants. The treatment denotes: 19 received Ad26.COV2.S at low or high dose, single or two shots; 5 received placebo; per-sample allocation not given. The investigators took samples on day 63 after the first vaccine or placebo injection. The CDR3 has 15 residues. Trimming took off 2 bases at V and 5 bases at J, with 13 bases between the two ends. Germline V gives CDR1 SGDLS, CDR2 YYNGEE. Only in-frame clones appear in the TCRdb table, and some are missing; sequencing was by immunoSEQ multiplex PCR. The top ten clones hold 2.1% of a sample with some 290,000 clones, approximately 86% of them seen once.

The V and J genes are TRBV9 and TRBJ2-2, with D unclear. Material: peripheral blood, obtained in a trial of Ad26.COV2.S vaccine versus placebo. This receptor was identified in a person between 18 and 60 years old who received the Ad26.COV2.S COVID-19 vaccine or a placebo. The CDR3: CASSVGSSMTGELFF. Here the CDR3 DNA reads TGTGCCAGCAGCGTGGGCTCATCGATGACCGGGGAGCTGTTTTTT.